Listed below are T cell receptor beta chains from one sample, sequenced in a study of blood T cells in healthy people across ages. TCRdb re-derived calls from the 5' RACE reads in MiXCR, one entry per CDR3 protein. The table lists 1 million or so distinct CDR3 sequences, approximately 25% of them singletons. This sample also belongs to another study, concerning T cells of mothers and their children.

The sequenced sample was blood. The receptors derive from a girl aged 2 to 9 in good health. Each CDR3 is given with its conserved first and last residue. A D gene is named only where the DNA matches it firmly. Clone size is given for some rows only: seen once, a few or many times, or a class if the clone is expanded.

>TRBV7-8|NA|17|few|TRBJ2-7
CASSLRVGSATAHEQYF
TGTGCCAGCAGCTTGAGAGTGGGTTCCGCCACTGCCCACGAGCAGTACTTC
>TRBV6-2/TRBV6-3|NA|14|NA|TRBJ2-7
CAAAQHGGPYEQYF
TGTGCCGCCGCCCAGCATGGGGGACCCTACGAGCAGTACTTC
>TRBV6-1|TRBD2|18|NA|TRBJ2-4
CASSGGLAGGEAKNIQYF
TGTGCCAGCAGTGGTGGTCTAGCGGGAGGCGAAGCCAAAAACATTCAGTACTTC
>TRBV6-5|TRBD1|17|few|TRBJ1-1
CASSLFGDSFGGTEAFF
TGTGCCAGCAGCTTATTTGGGGACAGCTTTGGGGGTACTGAAGCTTTCTTT
>TRBV7-2|NA|13|NA|TRBJ1-2
CASSLDPGDGYTF
TGTGCCAGCAGCTTAGACCCGGGGGACGGCTACACCTTC
>TRBV7-9|NA|12|many|TRBJ2-7
CASSLVPYEQYF
TGCGCCAGCAGCTTGGTCCCCTACGAGCAGTACTTC
>TRBV29-1|NA|12|NA|TRBJ2-2
CSVDVNTGELFF
TGCAGCGTTGACGTGAACACCGGGGAGCTGTTTTTT
>TRBV7-9|NA|12|NA|TRBJ1-3
CASRGTRNTIYF
TGTGCCAGCAGAGGGACTAGAAACACCATATATTTT
>TRBV9|TRBD2|15|few|TRBJ2-3
CASSQTSGGLDTQYF
TGTGCCAGCAGCCAAACTAGCGGGGGTCTTGATACGCAGTATTTT
>TRBV14|TRBD2|16|few|TRBJ2-1
CASCLVERETGNEQFF
TGTGCCAGCTGCCTCGTGGAGCGGGAAACGGGTAATGAGCAGTTCTTC
>TRBV7-2|TRBD1|17|NA|TRBJ2-5
CASSLIGQGAFRETQYF
TGTGCCAGCAGCTTGATAGGACAGGGGGCGTTTAGGGAGACCCAGTACTTC
>TRBV19|TRBD1|14|NA|TRBJ1-4
CASRTGQTNEKLFF
TGTGCCAGTAGGACGGGACAGACCAATGAAAAACTGTTTTTT
>TRBV20-1|TRBD1|13|few|TRBJ1-2
CSASQTGAYGYTF
TGCAGTGCTTCGCAGACAGGGGCTTATGGCTACACCTTC
>TRBV5-5|NA|15|NA|TRBJ1-1
CASSRDYTRLSEAFF
TGTGCCAGCAGCCGCGACTATACTAGGTTGTCGGAAGCTTTCTTT
>TRBV7-9|TRBD1|15|NA|TRBJ2-7
CASSSEGQAFYEQYF
TGTGCCAGCAGTTCTGAAGGACAGGCGTTCTACGAGCAGTACTTC
>TRBV7-6|NA|15|NA|TRBJ2-7
CASSSKPGRGYEQYF
TGTGCCAGCAGCTCAAAGCCGGGACGGGGATACGAGCAGTACTTC
>TRBV20-1|TRBD2|14|few|TRBJ2-1
CSASSGGGAIEQFF
TGCAGTGCTAGCTCTGGCGGGGGGGCTATTGAGCAGTTCTTC
>TRBV29-1|NA|14|few|TRBJ2-5
CSVGRQGLQETQYF
TGCAGCGTTGGTCGGCAGGGGTTACAAGAGACCCAGTACTTC
>TRBV5-1|NA|14|few|TRBJ1-2
CASTEGTGIDGYTF
TGCGCCAGCACGGAAGGAACGGGCATTGATGGCTACACCTTC
>TRBV20-1|NA|12|NA|TRBJ1-1
CSARDMNTEAFF
TGCAGTGCTAGAGATATGAACACTGAAGCTTTCTTT